This entry is about one T cell receptor beta chain. Its antigen is not known. TCRdb passed the 5' RACE reads through MiXCR, listing each CDR3 protein once. The data show roughly 110,000 distinct CDR3 sequences, with 14% seen just once and less than 45% held by the top ten. This CDR3 contains 14 residues. The germline V and J ends were trimmed by 0 bases and 1 base, with 6 bases remaining between them. Looked up from germline, CDR1 is MNHEY and CDR2 is SVGAGI. The entry originates in a study of T-cell memory formation after mild COVID-19. Study-wide points: Day 37-peaking second-wave clones had unconfirmed SARS-CoV-2 specificity.

The sample comprised PBMCs or a T cell subset sorted from them (not recorded which). This clonotype was sampled from a man between 18 and 29 years old who had mild COVID-19 (a few samples of this study predate the infection). Cell type and time point are not known. The chain employs TRBV6-5 and TRBJ1-2; the D is unclear. The CDR3 is CASSYSYGNYGYTF. For the CDR3, the DNA is TGTGCCAGCAGTTACTCGTACGGTAACTATGGCTACACCTTC.